The source of this T cell receptor (beta chain) is a study of shared clonotypes between healthy human individuals. Overall study results and limits: The rarefaction results pointed to incomplete sorted-subset sequencing despite large depth.

CDR1 MDHEN and CDR2 SYDVKM come from the germline V gene. V gave up 5 bases and J gave up 11 bases, with 13 bases separating them. The CDR3 consists of 11 residues. Positive CCR7 selection of CD45RO-negative cells yielded the naive CD8 cells, and terminally differentiated effector memory CD45RA+ cells were excluded. HIV-negative, healthy adults without recent acute infections or vaccinations were the donors. Every one of the donors was a Caucasian adult that lived in Nashville, Tennessee. Remarks on this clone: Its specificity is not known.

The assay used deep level. Profiling relied on immunoSEQ multiplex PCR, and the TCRdb table lists in-frame clones only, not all of them. Among approximately 840,000 clones listed, roughly 96% were seen once. Sequencing was performed on naive CD8+ T cells sorted from blood. The chain has TRBV28 and TRBJ2-7, with TRBD1 as a possible D gene (5 bases). The TCR comes from a man aged 30 to 45 in good health. As DNA, the CDR3 is TGTGCCAGCAGTGCAGGGTTGTGGGAGTACTTC. As protein: CASSAGLWEYF.